This record looks at one TCR beta chain sequence and its context. Which antigen it targets is not known. No qualities accompany the bases; no much larger clone lies one base away. TCR beta libraries were generated from genomic DNA with the immunoSEQ kit, following the manufacturer's recommendations. Library preparation used a first multiplex PCR with proprietary primers, then a second PCR adding unique barcodes, with bead cleanups after each round. Each sample batch included a kit-provided positive control reaction and a negative control reaction. The final libraries were assessed on an Agilent 4200 TapeStation D1000 ScreenTape, pooled by volume, and quantified by qPCR. Sequencing was performed on an Illumina NextSeq500 with a MidOutput 150-cycle cartridge, and 156 Read1 and 15 Index1 cycles were run with kit custom primers. The pooled library was loaded at roughly 0.92 pM with a roughly 22% PhiX control spike-in. Per the source publication's procedure: Vendor-processed data were analyzed in R, and a clonotype was defined as all T cells sharing the same CDR3 nucleotide sequence. For clone abundance analyses, frequencies were normalized to the 10,000 most abundant clones per sample. Public T cell clones, which averaged fewer than five per sample, were excluded before analysis. Tumor-enriched clonotypes and baseline blood-enriched clonotypes were defined as those with an abundance difference of at least 32-fold between compartments. Clonotypes expanded or contracted between blood time points were identified with a beta-binomial differential abundance model. Tumor-blood repertoire similarity was measured with the Baroni-Urbani and Buser coefficient, and group comparisons used two-tailed Wilcoxon tests in R. TCRdb took over this immuneACCESS table, retaining in-frame rearrangements with V and J assigned. Such tables are incomplete; in checked studies, under half of the missing clones stem from an unresolved V gene, and the remainder is unexplained. D and trimming come from the DNA, and the V and J calls and clone size come from that table. The sample table lists 150,000 to 200,000 clones, approximately 90% of them with a count of one. The ten largest clones add up to around 11% of the sample.

The data are from a study of radiation and T cells in renal cell carcinoma (dated by TCRdb to 2020 to 2021). For context, the study as a whole: TCR beta sequencing covered 50 to 55 samples in total, comprising some 26 tumors and 27 peripheral blood samples. The last blood draw happened 4 weeks after radiation, timed to coincide with nephrectomy. Across all 53 samples, 3.5 million to 4.5 million unique CDR3 nucleotide sequences encoding some 3,000,000 unique CDR3 amino acid sequences were identified. Summary of the overall study and its limitations: An increase in top tumor clonotypes in blood was observed from baseline to 2 weeks post-radiation, followed by contraction by 4 weeks, which was taken to suggest transient expansion of tumor-resident clones. Tracking of blood repertoire dynamics stopped at about 4 weeks after treatment, with no follow-up past that point. Because pretreatment tumor biopsies were not available, the study could not determine whether clonotypes were already present within the tumor at baseline. With a single-armed trial design, the study had no way to address how radiation dose or scheduling affects the TCR repertoire.

V gives up 0 bases and J gives up 0 bases, and the segment between their germline ends measures 6 bases. CDR1 and CDR2 are read off the germline V gene as SGHTA and FQGNSA. Counted from cysteine to phenylalanine, this CDR3 has 14 amino acids. The entry retains the CDR3 DNA only, 42 bases that are in frame from base 1. In light of the paper, this sample's time point label describes: blood 4 weeks post-SBRT, at nephrectomy. Interpreted using the paper, the treatment or condition label stands for: 15 Gy SBRT to primary tumor, nephrectomy 4 weeks later. Samples came from a clinical trial, in which primary renal cell carcinomas received 15 Gy stereotactic body radiation therapy followed by nephrectomy 4 weeks later. To follow tumor-enriched clonotypes, serial peripheral blood was collected from radiation-treated patients at baseline and at 2 weeks and 4 weeks after SBRT. Every patient had renal cell carcinoma of clear cell pathology. The QIAamp DNA Blood Mini Kit (Qiagen) was used to prepare genomic DNA for TCR sequencing. Samples were included in the analyses only if all quality control checks were passed.

The sequencing here drew on blood, taken from a patient whose treatment included radiotherapy and nephrectomy. The clonotype was recovered from a woman aged 45-59 years with renal cell carcinoma. The sequence joins TRBV7-2 to TRBJ2-7; no D gene is confidently identified. The DNA reads as follows: TGTGCCAGCAGCTTAGCCGCAGACTCCTACGAGCAGTACTTC. The encoded protein is CASSLAADSYEQYF.